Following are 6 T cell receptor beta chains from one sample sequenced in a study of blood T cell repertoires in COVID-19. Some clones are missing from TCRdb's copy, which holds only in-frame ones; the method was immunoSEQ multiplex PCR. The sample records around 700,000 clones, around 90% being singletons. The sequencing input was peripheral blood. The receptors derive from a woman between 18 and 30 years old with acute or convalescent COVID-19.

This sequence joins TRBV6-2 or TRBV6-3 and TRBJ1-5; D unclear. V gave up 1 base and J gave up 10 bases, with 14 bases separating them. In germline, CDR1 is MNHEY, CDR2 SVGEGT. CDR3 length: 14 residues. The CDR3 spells CASSYWQARFPQHF. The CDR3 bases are TGTGCCAGCAGTTACTGGCAGGCCCGTTTTCCCCAGCATTTT.

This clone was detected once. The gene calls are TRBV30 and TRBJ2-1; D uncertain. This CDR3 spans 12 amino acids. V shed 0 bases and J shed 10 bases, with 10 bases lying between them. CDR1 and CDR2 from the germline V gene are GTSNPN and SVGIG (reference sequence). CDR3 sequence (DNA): TGTGCCTGGAGTGTACGGGTTGAGGAGCAGTTCTTC. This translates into CAWSVRVEEQFF.

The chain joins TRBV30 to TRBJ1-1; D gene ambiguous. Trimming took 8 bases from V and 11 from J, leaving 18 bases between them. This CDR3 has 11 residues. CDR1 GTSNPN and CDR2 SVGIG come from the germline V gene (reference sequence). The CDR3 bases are TGTGCCGGCATAGAGGGCCGGTGGGCTTTCTTT. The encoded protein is CAGIEGRWAFF.

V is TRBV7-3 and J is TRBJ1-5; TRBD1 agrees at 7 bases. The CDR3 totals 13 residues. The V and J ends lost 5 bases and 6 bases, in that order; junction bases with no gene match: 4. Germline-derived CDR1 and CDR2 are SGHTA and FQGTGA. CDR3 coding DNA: TGTGCCAGCAGCATCCGACAGGGTCAGCCCCAGCATTTT. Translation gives CASSIRQGQPQHF.

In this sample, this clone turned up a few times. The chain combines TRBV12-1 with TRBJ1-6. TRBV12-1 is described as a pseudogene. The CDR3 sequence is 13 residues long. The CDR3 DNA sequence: TGTGCCAGCAGCTCTCGCGCTTCTTCACCCCTCCACTTT. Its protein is CASSSRASSPLHF.

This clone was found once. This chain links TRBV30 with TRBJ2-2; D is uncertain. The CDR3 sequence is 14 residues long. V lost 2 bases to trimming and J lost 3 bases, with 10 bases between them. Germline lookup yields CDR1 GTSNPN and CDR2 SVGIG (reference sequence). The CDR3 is CAWSLGTHTGELFF. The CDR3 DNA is TGTGCCTGGAGTCTGGGCACGCACACCGGGGAGCTGTTTTTT.